This T cell receptor (beta chain) was sequenced for a study of blood T cell repertoires in COVID-19. The wider study: Acute-phase and convalescent COVID-19 samples originated in the United States, Italy and Spain. In each case, the material was cDNA or gDNA derived from T cells, B-cell-depleted T cells, or PBMCs.

Original data processing: Researchers report that nucleated cell counts were estimated from reference gene primer amplification. Clones were read by immunoSEQ multiplex PCR, and TCRdb kept only the in-frame ones, dropping some. D and trimming were read from the DNA, whereas the V and J calls and clone size are those reported in that table. The repertoire consists of about 11,000 clones, with less than 90% occurring once and the leading ten covering 20% to 25%. This clone was detected only once. This CDR3 has 15 amino acids. Trimming removed 6 bases at V and 7 bases at J, with 19 bases between. Germline V gene lookup returns CDR1 SGHTA and CDR2 FQGNSA.

The TCR was taken from a woman between 55 and 75 years old with active COVID-19. Sequencing used peripheral blood. The chain combines TRBV7-2 with TRBJ1-3; D unclear. The CDR3 nucleotides are TGTGCCAGCAGATCTCCCCCGTTCGCTATGAACACCATATATTTT. This sequence encodes CASRSPPFAMNTIYF.